This note documents a single TCR beta chain sequence. In the authors' methods: The authors estimated nucleated cell counts from reference gene primer amplification. TCRdb's table, derived via immunoSEQ multiplex PCR, lists solely in-frame clones and lacks some. V and J calls and clone size are those listed in that table; D and trimming were worked out from the DNA. The table includes 200,000 to 250,000 clones, about nine tenths detected once. The data are from a study of blood T cell repertoires in COVID-19. The overall study: There were acute and convalescent COVID-19 samples, and they came from the United States, Italy and Spain. The cDNA or gDNA used as material had been derived from T cells, B-cell-depleted T cells, or PBMCs.

This CDR3 spans 15 amino acids. The V segment lost 6 bases and the J segment 3 bases; nucleotides outside the gene matches: 8. Germline CDR1 and CDR2: SGHRS and YFSETQ. Sequencing was performed on peripheral blood. The chain joins TRBV5-1 to TRBJ2-7; 11 bases match TRBD2. The TCR originated in an older woman who had recovered from COVID-19. The CDR3 DNA is TGCGCCAGCACCGTAGCGGGGGGGCCAGTCTACGAGCAGTACTTC. It specifies CASTVAGGPVYEQYF.